The 21 T cell receptor beta chains below all came from one sample that was sequenced in a study of T cell responses to AZD1222 COVID-19 vaccine (dated by TCRdb to the early 2020s). The protocol used for the library was the immunoSEQ multiplex PCR assay. As stored in TCRdb, this immuneACCESS dataset retains in-frame rearrangements with V and J assigned. A fraction of the clones does not appear; measured against another copy, unresolved V genes explain less than half of the discrepancy, and the remainder lacks a known reason. The sample has some 50,000 clones on record, about 88% of them singletons. The top ten constitute 27% of the sample. The intended sense of this specimen's time point label: baseline before first vaccination. Source: peripheral blood, taken on day 0 of AZD1222 vaccination. These receptors originate from an adult in good health.

This clone was found a few times. V usage is TRBV20-1 and J usage is TRBJ2-7; D ambiguous. The CDR3 is 11 residues long. Looked up from germline, CDR1 is DFQATT and CDR2 is SNEGSKA (reference sequence). Trimming took 2 bases from V and 4 from J, leaving 6 bases between them. CDR3 in DNA: TGCAGTGCTAGATCCGGGTACGAGCAGTACTTC. Amino acids: CSARSGYEQYF.

The rearrangement joins TRBV6-5 to TRBJ2-3; 9 nucleotides line up with TRBD2. V lost 6 bases to trimming and J lost 4 bases; unmatched junction nucleotides: 5. The CDR3 consists of 14 residues. The germline CDR1 and CDR2 sequences are MNHEY and SVGAGI. CDR3 protein: CASRWTSASDTQYF. CDR3 DNA sequence: TGTGCCAGCAGGTGGACTAGCGCCTCAGATACGCAGTATTTT.

The gene calls are TRBV5-4 and TRBJ1-5; D perhaps matches TRBD1 (5 bases). This CDR3 spans 13 amino acids. The ends were cut back, 0 bases at V and 10 bases at J, with 11 bases in the middle. The germline gives CDR1 SGHNT, CDR2 YYREEE (reference sequence). The DNA for the CDR3 is TGTGCCAGCAGCTTGGACCTTAGGGGACCCCAGCATTTT. Its translation is CASSLDLRGPQHF.

The chain employs TRBV5-1 and TRBJ1-2; 10 bases are a match to TRBD1. The J segment lost 6 bases and the V segment lost 4 bases, leaving 3 bases of the junction unmatched. The CDR3 consists of 13 residues. Germline loops: CDR1 SGHRS, CDR2 YFSETQ. CDR3 sequence reads: CASSRDRGDGYTF. CDR3 nucleotides: TGCGCCAGCAGCCGGGACAGGGGCGATGGCTACACCTTC.

The chain carries TRBV30 and TRBJ1-2, with no clear D. The V end was cut by 0 bases, the J end by 2 bases, with 7 bases between. From germline, CDR1 is GTSNPN and CDR2 SVGIG (reference sequence). CDR3 length equals 13 residues. The CDR3 sequence: CAWSVSGNYGYTF. The CDR3 region has the DNA TGTGCCTGGAGTGTAAGTGGGAACTATGGCTACACCTTC. Filled out from reference TRBV30 and TRBJ1-2, the complete variable domain reads SQTIHQWPATLVQPVGSPLSLECTVEGTSNPNLYWYRQAAGRGLQLLFYSVGIGQISSEVPQNLSASRPQDRQFILSSKKLLLSDSGFYLCAWSVSGNYGYTFGSGTRLTVV.

The J gene is TRBJ1-5, the V gene TRBV30; TRBD1 might be the D (6 bases). Germline V CDR1 and CDR2: GTSNPN, SVGIG (reference sequence). The CDR3 consists of 16 residues. Trimming took off 1 base at V and 0 bases at J, with 13 bases between the two ends. The CDR3 sequence: CAWSETTGYSNQPQHF. DNA for the CDR3: TGTGCCTGGAGTGAAACTACAGGGTATAGCAATCAGCCCCAGCATTTT.

This chain uses TRBV24-1 with TRBJ2-1; no clear D. V lost 2 bases, J lost 10 bases, and 11 bases lay in between. In germline, CDR1 is KGHDR, CDR2 SFDVKD. The CDR3 totals 13 residues. CDR3 DNA sequence: TGTGCCACCAGTGATTGGGCTAGAGCAGAGCAGTTCTTC. This translates into CATSDWARAEQFF.

The gene calls are TRBV18 and TRBJ1-1, with TRBD1 matching 9 bases. V was clipped by 4 bases and J by 4 bases; unmatched bases: 13. The CDR3 extends over 17 amino acids. Germline lookup yields CDR1 KGHSH and CDR2 LQKENI. The CDR3 DNA is TGTGCCAGCTCACACACCTTGACAGGGGGAAGGGTCACTGAAGCTTTCTTT. As protein: CASSHTLTGGRVTEAFF. Combining the CDR3 with reference TRBV18 and TRBJ1-1 gives the whole variable domain NAGVMQNPRHLVRRRGQEARLRCSPMKGHSHVYWYRQLPEEGLKFMVYLQKENIIDESGMPKERFSAEFPKEGPSILRIQQVVRGDSAAYFCASSHTLTGGRVTEAFFGQGTRLTVV.

This chain connects TRBV7-9 to TRBJ1-2; TRBD1 is a possible D gene (6 bases). CDR1 is SEHNR and CDR2 is FQNEAQ in the germline V gene (reference sequence). V was pared by 5 bases and J by 5 bases, with 12 bases between. The CDR3 spans 13 residues. The CDR3 nucleotides are TGTGCCAGCAGCCTAGGGACATCATATGGCTACACCTTC. Its translation: CASSLGTSYGYTF.

The chain carries TRBV7-2 and TRBJ1-2; a possible D gene is TRBD1 (6 bases). Trimming cost V 2 bases and J 4 bases, with 11 bases left between them. This CDR3 has 14 residues. Germline V gives CDR1 SGHTA, CDR2 FQGNSA. CDR3 sequence reads: CASSLNRATYGYTF. The CDR3 nucleotides read TGTGCCAGCAGCTTAAACAGGGCAACCTATGGCTACACCTTC.

The chain combines TRBV7-8 with TRBJ2-3, with TRBD2 matching over 7 bases. This CDR3 is 13 amino acids long. V lost 6 bases, J lost 8 bases, and 8 bases stayed unmatched. From germline, CDR1 is SGHVS and CDR2 FQNEAQ. CDR3 amino acids: CASRPGLIITQYF. CDR3 bases: TGTGCCAGCAGGCCGGGACTAATCATTACGCAGTATTTT.

The chain uses TRBV19 and TRBJ1-3; D not resolved. The CDR3 is 13 amino acids. Germline lookup yields CDR1 LNHDA and CDR2 SQIVND (reference sequence). V was clipped by 5 bases and J by 5 bases, with 10 bases between them. The CDR3 coding sequence is TGTGCCAGTAGTCCGTCGGCTCGAAACACCATATATTTT. Amino acids: CASSPSARNTIYF.

This chain uses TRBV15 with TRBJ2-7; D is possibly TRBD2 (5 bases). The germline V and J ends were trimmed by 7 bases and 4 bases, with 14 bases remaining between them. CDR3 length equals 13 residues. Germline V gene data show CDR1 as LNHNV and CDR2 as YYDKDF (reference sequence). The CDR3 sequence: CATTPGRGYEQYF. As DNA, the CDR3 is TGTGCCACCACCCCGGGCCGGGGTTACGAGCAGTACTTC.

The chain couples TRBV7-2 to TRBJ2-7, with 12 positions matching TRBD2. Germline loops: CDR1 SGHTA, CDR2 FQGNSA. The CDR3 extends over 14 amino acids. The V gene end was trimmed by 5 bases and the J gene end by 7 bases; junction bases not matched to a gene: 6. Here the CDR3 DNA reads TGTGCCAGCAGCCCGGGACTAGCGGGTGTGGAGCAGTACTTC. Translating it yields CASSPGLAGVEQYF.

This clone was seen more than once but under ten times. The chain is built from TRBV29-1 and TRBJ2-3; 7 bases agree with TRBD1. CDR1 and CDR2 from the germline V gene are SQVTM and ANQGSEA. CDR3 size: 16 residues. The V gene end was trimmed by 7 bases and the J gene end by 3 bases; junction bases not matched to a gene: 16. CDR3 sequence: CSANGATGIGTDTQYF. The CDR3 DNA sequence: TGCAGCGCCAACGGGGCGACAGGGATAGGGACAGATACGCAGTATTTT.

The V gene is TRBV3-1 (or the pseudogene TRBV3-2), the J gene TRBJ2-7; D not certain. Germline values: CDR1 LGHDT, CDR2 YNNKEL (reference sequence). V was cut by 4 bases and J by 1 base, with 20 bases left in between. The CDR3 totals 17 residues. CDR3 in amino acids: CASSPLRSLFQSYEQYF. The CDR3 coding sequence is TGTGCCAGCAGCCCATTGAGATCCCTCTTTCAGTCCTACGAGCAGTACTTC.

This chain connects TRBV11-2 to TRBJ2-3, with TRBD1 identical over 7 bases. J lost 2 bases, V lost 1 base, and 6 bases had no gene match. This CDR3 has 16 amino acids. Germline V gene lookup returns CDR1 SGHAT and CDR2 FQNNGV. For the CDR3, the DNA is TGTGCCAGCAGCTTAGCCTGGACAGGTTACACAGATACGCAGTATTTT. Translating gives CASSLAWTGYTDTQYF.

J is TRBJ1-5 and V is TRBV2; the match to TRBD1 covers 9 bases. V dropped 9 bases and J dropped 2; count of bases not matched to a gene: 5. The germline V gene encodes CDR1 SNHLY and CDR2 FYNNEI. The CDR3 totals 14 residues. The DNA for the CDR3 is TGTGCCAGTGTCGGGACAGGGCGCAATCAGCCCCAGCATTTT. This codes for CASVGTGRNQPQHF.

The V call is TRBV7-2, the J call TRBJ1-3; D remains unclear. This CDR3 has 13 amino acids. Per the germline V gene, CDR1 is SGHTA and CDR2 is FQGNSA. V lost 6 bases, J lost 4 bases, and 10 bases lay in between. In DNA, the CDR3 is TGTGCCAGCAGTCCCGAAGGCGGAAACACCATATATTTT. It translates to CASSPEGGNTIYF.

V and J are TRBV30 and TRBJ2-1, with unresolved D. The CDR3 length is 13 residues. Trimming shortened V by 0 bases and J by 2 bases, and 5 bases separated the two germline ends. Germline V CDR1 and CDR2: GTSNPN, SVGIG (reference sequence). CDR3 in DNA: TGTGCCTGGAGTGTGGGGACCTACAATGAGCAGTTCTTC. Translated, it gives CAWSVGTYNEQFF.

This clone has only a few counts. V and J are TRBV7-9 and TRBJ2-5; 7 bases are a match to TRBD1. The CDR3 loop spans 16 amino acids. With 7 bases clipped from V and 1 base from J, the junction kept 12 bases outside the gene matches. Germline V gene sequence: CDR1 SEHNR, CDR2 FQNEAQ (reference sequence). CDR3 sequence (DNA): TGTGCCAGCACCCCTGGGGGACAGAGGGGCCAAGAGACCCAGTACTTC. Its protein is CASTPGGQRGQETQYF. The entire variable domain, with the rest obtained from reference TRBV7-9 and TRBJ2-5, is as follows: DTGVSQNPRHKITKRGQNVTFRCDPISEHNRLYWYRQTLGQGPEFLTYFQNEAQLEKSRLLSDRFSAERPKGSFSTLEIQRTEQGDSAMYLCASTPGGQRGQETQYFGPGTRLLVL.